The 12 T cell receptor beta chains below come from one sample, sequenced in a study of T-cell memory formation after mild COVID-19. TCRdb reanalysed the 5' RACE reads using MiXCR and keeps one entry per CDR3 protein. Of about half a million distinct CDR3 sequences in the sample, about 18% were seen once. Sequenced input: PBMCs or a T cell subset sorted from them (not recorded which). Receptors were obtained from an adult woman who had mild COVID-19 (a few samples of this study predate the infection). Cell type and time point are not known.

The chain combines TRBV24-1 with TRBJ1-5; the D is unclear. The V gene lost 9 bases and the J gene lost 6 bases, with 14 bases spanning the gap. Germline V lookup: CDR1 KGHDR, CDR2 SFDVKD. This CDR3 region has 13 residues. The CDR3 sequence: CATDGGLGQPQHF. In DNA, the CDR3 is TGTGCCACCGACGGCGGGTTAGGTCAGCCCCAGCATTTT.

This clonotype was counted only a few times. The chain combines TRBV27 with TRBJ2-1, with 8 positions matching TRBD2. The CDR3 length is 16 residues. V was pared by 5 bases and J by 8 bases, with 14 bases of the junction left unmatched. Germline V gene lookup returns CDR1 MNHEY and CDR2 SMNVEV (reference sequence). CDR3 in amino acids: CASSPSAGVIWDEQFF. The CDR3 nucleotides read TGTGCCAGCAGTCCCTCAGCGGGGGTCATATGGGATGAGCAGTTCTTC.

This clonotype occurred a few times. CDR3 in DNA: TGCAGTGCTACCTTAGCGGGAGTTCGCGACGAGCAGTACTTC. This translates into CSATLAGVRDEQYF. The gene calls are TRBV20-1 and TRBJ2-7; 9 bases are a match to TRBD2. This CDR3 contains 14 residues. The junction had 9 bases not matched to a gene; V was cut back by 4 bases and J by 5 bases. Germline CDR1 is DFQATT and CDR2 is SNEGSKA (reference sequence).

This chain links TRBV20-1 with TRBJ2-1; D gene unclear. The CDR3 spans 13 residues. Germline assignment: CDR1 DFQATT and CDR2 SNEGSKA (reference sequence). CDR3 loop: CSPQAVGWGEQFF. CDR3 sequence (DNA): TGCAGCCCCCAAGCTGTTGGTTGGGGTGAGCAGTTCTTC.

This chain connects TRBV5-1 to TRBJ1-1; tentatively, D is TRBD1 (6 bases). CDR1 and CDR2 (germline): SGHRS, YFSETQ. Trimming stripped 4 bases from V and 7 bases from J, with 20 bases between. This CDR3 has 15 residues. The CDR3 DNA sequence: TGCGCCAGCAGCGCGGAGACAGGACGTTCTCTTGAAGCTTTCTTT. Its protein is CASSAETGRSLEAFF.

This clonotype appeared many times. V and J are TRBV5-1 and TRBJ2-5; D unclear. V lost 3 bases and J 1 base, leaving 10 bases between the germline ends. The length of the CDR3 is 14 residues. Germline loops: CDR1 SGHRS, CDR2 YFSETQ. The CDR3 region is CASSSGAVQETQYF. CDR3 DNA: TGCGCCAGCAGCTCCGGTGCGGTCCAAGAGACCCAGTACTTC. The entire variable domain, with the rest obtained from reference TRBV5-1 and TRBJ2-5, is as follows: KAGVTQTPRYLIKTRGQQVTLSCSPISGHRSVSWYQQTPGQGLQFLFEYFSETQRNKGNFPGRFSGRQFSNSRSEMNVSTLELGDSALYLCASSSGAVQETQYFGPGTRLLVL.

This chain connects TRBV12-3 or TRBV12-4 to TRBJ2-3; D is undetermined. CDR3 length: 15 residues. Trimming left V 1 base short and J 2 bases short, with 10 bases between. The DNA of the CDR3 is TGTGCCAGCAGTTTAGGACTCCTCTTCACAGATACGCAGTATTTT. Its protein is CASSLGLLFTDTQYF.

V gene TRBV7-8 combines with J gene TRBJ1-5; the D is unclear. Trimming left V 4 bases short and J 0 bases short, with 10 bases between. The CDR3 consists of 15 residues. Per the germline V gene, CDR1 is SGHVS and CDR2 is FQNEAQ. CDR3 residues: CASSSQTNSNQPQHF. As DNA, the CDR3 is TGTGCCAGCAGCTCCCAAACCAATAGCAATCAGCCCCAGCATTTT.

V is TRBV5-1 and J is TRBJ1-1, with D tentatively TRBD1 (5 bases). Per the germline V gene, CDR1 is SGHRS and CDR2 is YFSETQ. The CDR3 consists of 13 residues. The germline V and J ends were trimmed by 1 base and 3 bases, with 7 bases remaining between them. In DNA form, the CDR3 reads TGCGCCAGCAGCTTGAGGGGCCACACTGAAGCTTTCTTT. This encodes CASSLRGHTEAFF.

This clonotype was observed a handful of times. This sequence joins TRBV7-8 and TRBJ2-3, with 9 bases matching TRBD2. V lost 5 bases and J lost 3; bases outside the gene matches: 15. Per germline, CDR1 SGHVS and CDR2 FQNEAQ. The CDR3 is 18 amino acids. This chain's CDR3 is CASSPFFSGGASTDTQYF. The CDR3 DNA follows: TGTGCCAGCAGCCCCTTTTTTAGCGGGGGAGCGAGTACAGATACGCAGTATTTT.

The chain has TRBV4-1 and TRBJ2-1; D may be TRBD1 (6 bases). CDR1 is MGHRA and CDR2 is YSYEKL in the germline V gene. V was clipped by 6 bases and J by 15 bases, with 15 bases between them. This CDR3 has 11 residues. This CDR3 reads CASRDGRGWFF. CDR3 coding DNA: TGCGCCAGCAGGGACGGAAGGGGGTGGTTCTTC.

The V and J genes are TRBV7-9 and TRBJ2-2; D not certain. Germline V gives CDR1 SEHNR, CDR2 FQNEAQ (reference sequence). The CDR3 is 16 amino acids. V lost 5 bases to trimming and J lost 7 bases, with 20 bases between them. Here the CDR3 reads CASSPTAIVANGELFF. CDR3 coding DNA: TGTGCCAGCAGCCCCACCGCCATTGTGGCTAACGGGGAGCTGTTTTTT.